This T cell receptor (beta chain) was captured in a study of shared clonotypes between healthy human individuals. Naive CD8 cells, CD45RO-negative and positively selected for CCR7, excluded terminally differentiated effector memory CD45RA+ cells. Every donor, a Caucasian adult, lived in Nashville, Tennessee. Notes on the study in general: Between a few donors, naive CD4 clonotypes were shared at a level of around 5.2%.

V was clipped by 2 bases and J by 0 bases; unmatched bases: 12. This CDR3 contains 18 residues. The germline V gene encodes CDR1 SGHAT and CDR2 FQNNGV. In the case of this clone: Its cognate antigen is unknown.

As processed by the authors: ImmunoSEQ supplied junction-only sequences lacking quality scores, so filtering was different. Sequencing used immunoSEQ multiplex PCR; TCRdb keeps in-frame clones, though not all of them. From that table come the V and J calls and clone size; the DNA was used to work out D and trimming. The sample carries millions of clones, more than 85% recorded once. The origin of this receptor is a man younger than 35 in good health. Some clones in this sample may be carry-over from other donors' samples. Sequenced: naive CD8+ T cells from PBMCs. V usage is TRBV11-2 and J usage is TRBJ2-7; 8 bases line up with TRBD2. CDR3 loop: CASSLLLETSASSYEQYF. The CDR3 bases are TGTGCCAGCAGCTTACTCCTCGAGACTAGCGCAAGCTCCTACGAGCAGTACTTC.